This T cell receptor beta chain stems from a study of cytomegalovirus exposure and HLA in healthy donors. Findings and caveats of the study: The study labeled 164 TCR beta chains cytomegalovirus-associated.

The CDR3 runs 14 residues. Germline V lookup: CDR1 SGDLS, CDR2 YYNGEE. With 3 bases clipped from V and 1 base from J, the junction kept 3 bases outside the gene matches. With 60 Vbeta and 13 Jbeta primers, the PCR was carried out. Libraries were prepared by immunoSEQ multiplex PCR; TCRdb keeps only in-frame clonotypes and omits some of them. This sample yields roughly 65,000 clones, of which about 63% are seen a single time; under 20% belongs to the top ten. Points on this clone: What it recognizes is unknown.

Source material: PBMCs. The chain is built from TRBV9 and TRBJ2-5; TRBD1 matches 7 bases. The TCR comes from a man aged 35 to 55 in good health and CMV-seropositive. In nucleotides, the CDR3 is TGTGCCAGCAGCGCTGACAGGGTCCAAGAGACCCAGTACTTC. This gives the protein CASSADRVQETQYF. The full variable domain, its missing parts supplied by reference TRBV9 and TRBJ2-5, is DSGVTQTPKHLITATGQRVTLRCSPRSGDLSVYWYQQSLDQGLQFLIQYYNGEERAKGNILERFSAQQFPDLHSELNLSSLELGDSALYFCASSADRVQETQYFGPGTRLLVL.